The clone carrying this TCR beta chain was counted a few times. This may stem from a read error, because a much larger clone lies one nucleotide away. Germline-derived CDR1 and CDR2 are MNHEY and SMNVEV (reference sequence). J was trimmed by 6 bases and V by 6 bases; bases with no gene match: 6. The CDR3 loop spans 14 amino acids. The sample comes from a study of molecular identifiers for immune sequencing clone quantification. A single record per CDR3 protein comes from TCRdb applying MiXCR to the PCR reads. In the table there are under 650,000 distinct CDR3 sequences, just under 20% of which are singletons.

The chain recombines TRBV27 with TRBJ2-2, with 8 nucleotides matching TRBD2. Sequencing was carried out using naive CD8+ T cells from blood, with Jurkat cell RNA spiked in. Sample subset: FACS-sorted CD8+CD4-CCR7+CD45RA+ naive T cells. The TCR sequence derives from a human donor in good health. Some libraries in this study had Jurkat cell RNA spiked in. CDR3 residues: CASRLAGTAGELFF. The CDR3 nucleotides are TGTGCCAGCAGGTTAGCGGGAACAGCCGGGGAGCTGTTTTTT.